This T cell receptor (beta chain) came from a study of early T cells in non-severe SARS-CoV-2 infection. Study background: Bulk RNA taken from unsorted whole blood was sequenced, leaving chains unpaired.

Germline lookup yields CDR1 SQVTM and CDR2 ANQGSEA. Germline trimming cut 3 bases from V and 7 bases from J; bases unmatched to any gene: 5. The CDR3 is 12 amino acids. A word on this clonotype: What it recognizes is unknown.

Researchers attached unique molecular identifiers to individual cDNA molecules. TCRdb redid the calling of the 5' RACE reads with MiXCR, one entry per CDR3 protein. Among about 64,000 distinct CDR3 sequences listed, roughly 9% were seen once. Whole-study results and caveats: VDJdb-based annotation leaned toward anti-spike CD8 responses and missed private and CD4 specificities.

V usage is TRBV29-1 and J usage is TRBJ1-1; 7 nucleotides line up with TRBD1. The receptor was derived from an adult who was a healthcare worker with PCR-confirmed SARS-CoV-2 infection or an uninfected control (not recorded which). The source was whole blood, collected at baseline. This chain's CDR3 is CSVDPGGREAFF. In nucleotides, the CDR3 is TGCAGCGTTGATCCAGGGGGGCGTGAAGCTTTCTTT. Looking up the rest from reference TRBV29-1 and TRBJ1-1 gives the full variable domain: SAVISQKPSRDICQRGTSLTIQCQVDSQVTMMFWYRQQPGQSLTLIATANQGSEATYESGFVIDKFPISRPNLTFSTLTVSNMSPEDSSIYLCSVDPGGREAFFGQGTRLTVV.